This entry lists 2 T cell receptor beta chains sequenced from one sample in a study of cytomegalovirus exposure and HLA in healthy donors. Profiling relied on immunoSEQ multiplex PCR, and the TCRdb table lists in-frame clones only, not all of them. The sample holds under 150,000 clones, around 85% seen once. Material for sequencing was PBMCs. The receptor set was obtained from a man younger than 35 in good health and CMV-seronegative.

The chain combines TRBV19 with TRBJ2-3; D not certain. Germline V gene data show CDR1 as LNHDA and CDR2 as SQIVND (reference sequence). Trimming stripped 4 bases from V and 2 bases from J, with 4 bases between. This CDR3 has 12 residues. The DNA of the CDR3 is TGTGCCAGTAGTACCCACACAGATACGCAGTATTTT. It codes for CASSTHTDTQYF.

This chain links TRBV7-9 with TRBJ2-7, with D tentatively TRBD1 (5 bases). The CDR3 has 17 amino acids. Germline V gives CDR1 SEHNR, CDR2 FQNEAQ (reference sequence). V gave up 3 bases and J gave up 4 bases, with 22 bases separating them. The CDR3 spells CASSFDGGSGNRYEQYF. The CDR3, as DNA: TGTGCCAGCAGCTTCGACGGCGGTTCAGGGAATCGGTACGAGCAGTACTTC. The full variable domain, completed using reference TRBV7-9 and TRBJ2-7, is DTGVSQNPRHKITKRGQNVTFRCDPISEHNRLYWYRQTLGQGPEFLTYFQNEAQLEKSRLLSDRFSAERPKGSFSTLEIQRTEQGDSAMYLCASSFDGGSGNRYEQYFGPGTRLTVT.